This TCR beta chain is from a study of OX40 agonist ivuxolimab in advanced cancers. Across the study: Therapy given before enrollment (anti-PD-1, anti-PD-L1 or anti-CTLA-4) was allowed, and around 41% had some. Whole-study results and caveats: On average, CD8+ T cells showed a greater number of expanded clones than CD4+. Determination of antigen specificity was not performed for the expanded peripheral T cells.

This clone was counted only a few times. The antigen is undetermined. Germline CDR1 SGHTA, CDR2 FQGTGA. V shed 5 bases and J 3 bases; nucleotides not matched to a gene: 5. The CDR3 runs 14 residues. Generated by immunoSEQ multiplex PCR, the TCRdb table keeps only in-frame clones and is missing some. The table has about 44,000 clones, 91% seen once. The chain is built from TRBV7-3 and TRBJ2-7, with 9 bases that match TRBD2. This material consisted of CD4+ or CD8+ T cells sorted from blood, taken in a trial of the OX40 agonist ivuxolimab. This receptor was obtained from an adult with an advanced solid tumor such as melanoma, head and neck, liver or kidney cancer. CDR3 nucleotide sequence: TGTGCCAGCAGCCCCTCTAGCGGGGACTACGAGCAGTACTTC. Translated: CASSPSSGDYEQYF.